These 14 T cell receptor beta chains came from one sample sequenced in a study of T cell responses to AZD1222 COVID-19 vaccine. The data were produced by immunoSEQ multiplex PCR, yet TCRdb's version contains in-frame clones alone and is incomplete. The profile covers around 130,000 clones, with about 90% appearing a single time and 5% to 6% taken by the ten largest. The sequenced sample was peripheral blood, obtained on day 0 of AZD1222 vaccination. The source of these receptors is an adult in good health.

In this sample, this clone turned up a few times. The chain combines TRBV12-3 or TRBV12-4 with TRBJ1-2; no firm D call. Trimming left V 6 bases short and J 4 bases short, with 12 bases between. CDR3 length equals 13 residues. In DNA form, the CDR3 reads TGTGCCAGCAGGGTCCAAGCGGCCTATGGCTACACCTTC. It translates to CASRVQAAYGYTF.

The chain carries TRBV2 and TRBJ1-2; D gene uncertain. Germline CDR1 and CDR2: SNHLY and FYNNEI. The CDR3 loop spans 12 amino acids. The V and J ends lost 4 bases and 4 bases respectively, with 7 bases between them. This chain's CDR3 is CASSARPYGYTF. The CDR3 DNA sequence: TGTGCCAGCAGTGCCAGGCCCTATGGCTACACCTTC.

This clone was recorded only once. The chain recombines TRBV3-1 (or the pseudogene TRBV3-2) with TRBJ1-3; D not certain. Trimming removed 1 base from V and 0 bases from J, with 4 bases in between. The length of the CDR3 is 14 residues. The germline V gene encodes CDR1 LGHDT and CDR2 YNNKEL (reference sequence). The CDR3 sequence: CASSQADSGNTIYF. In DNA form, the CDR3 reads TGTGCCAGCAGCCAAGCTGACTCTGGAAACACCATATATTTT.

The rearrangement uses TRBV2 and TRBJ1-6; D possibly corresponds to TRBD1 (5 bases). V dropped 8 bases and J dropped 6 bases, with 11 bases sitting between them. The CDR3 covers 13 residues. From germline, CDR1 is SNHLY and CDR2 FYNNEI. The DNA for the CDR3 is TGTGCCAGCTGCCTTGGGGGTAATTCACCCCTCCACTTT. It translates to CASCLGGNSPLHF. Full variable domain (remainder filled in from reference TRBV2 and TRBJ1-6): EPEVTQTPSHQVTQMGQEVILRCVPISNHLYFYWYRQILGQKVEFLVSFYNNEISEKSEIFDDQFSVERPDGSNFTLKIRSTKLEDSAMYFCASCLGGNSPLHFGNGTRLTVT.

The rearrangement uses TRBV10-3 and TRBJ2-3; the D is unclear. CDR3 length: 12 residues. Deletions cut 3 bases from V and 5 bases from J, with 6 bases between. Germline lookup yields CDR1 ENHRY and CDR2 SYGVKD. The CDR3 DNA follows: TGTGCCATCAGTGAAATGGGAGATACGCAGTATTTT. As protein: CAISEMGDTQYF.

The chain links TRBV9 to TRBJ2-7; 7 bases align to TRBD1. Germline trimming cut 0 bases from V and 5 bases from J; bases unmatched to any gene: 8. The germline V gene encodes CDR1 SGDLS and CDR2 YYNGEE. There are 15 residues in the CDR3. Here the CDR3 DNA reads TGTGCCAGCAGCGTAGCAGGGACAGTTGTGCACGAGCAGTACTTC. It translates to CASSVAGTVVHEQYF. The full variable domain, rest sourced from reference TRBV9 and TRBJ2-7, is DSGVTQTPKHLITATGQRVTLRCSPRSGDLSVYWYQQSLDQGLQFLIQYYNGEERAKGNILERFSAQQFPDLHSELNLSSLELGDSALYFCASSVAGTVVHEQYFGPGTRLTVT.

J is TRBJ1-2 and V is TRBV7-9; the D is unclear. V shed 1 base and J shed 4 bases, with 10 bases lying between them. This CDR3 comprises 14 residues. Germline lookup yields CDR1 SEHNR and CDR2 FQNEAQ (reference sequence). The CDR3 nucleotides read TGTGCCAGCAGCTTAGAAGCGCAGTTCTATGGCTACACCTTC. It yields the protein CASSLEAQFYGYTF.

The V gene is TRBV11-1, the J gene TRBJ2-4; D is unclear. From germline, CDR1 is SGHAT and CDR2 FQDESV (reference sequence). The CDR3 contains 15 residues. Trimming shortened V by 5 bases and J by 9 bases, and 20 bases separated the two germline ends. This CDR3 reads CASSPIPSEFGIQYF. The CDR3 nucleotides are TGTGCCAGCAGCCCAATCCCATCGGAGTTCGGCATTCAGTACTTC. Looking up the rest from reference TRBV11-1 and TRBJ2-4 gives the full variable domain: EAEVAQSPRYKITEKSQAVAFWCDPISGHATLYWYRQILGQGPELLVQFQDESVVDDSQLPKDRFSAERLKGVDSTLKIQPAELGDSAMYLCASSPIPSEFGIQYFGAGTRLSVL.

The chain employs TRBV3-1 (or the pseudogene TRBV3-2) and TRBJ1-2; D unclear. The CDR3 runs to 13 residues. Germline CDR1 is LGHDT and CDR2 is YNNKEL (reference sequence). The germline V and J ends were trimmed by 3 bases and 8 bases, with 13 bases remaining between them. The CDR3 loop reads CASSHEGRGGYTF. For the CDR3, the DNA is TGTGCCAGCAGCCATGAGGGAAGAGGGGGCTACACCTTC.

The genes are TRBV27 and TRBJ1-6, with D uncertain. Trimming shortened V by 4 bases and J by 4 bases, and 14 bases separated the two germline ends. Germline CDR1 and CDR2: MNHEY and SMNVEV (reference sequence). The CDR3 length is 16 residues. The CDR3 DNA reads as TGTGCCAGCAGTTCGTCAAGACGGTCGTATAATTCACCCCTCCACTTT. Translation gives CASSSSRRSYNSPLHF.

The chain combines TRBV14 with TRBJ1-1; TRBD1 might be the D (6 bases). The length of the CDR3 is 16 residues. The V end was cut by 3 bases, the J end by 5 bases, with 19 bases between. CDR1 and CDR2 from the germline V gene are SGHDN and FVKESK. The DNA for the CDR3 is TGTGCCAGCAGCCACCCCTCGACGGGGGCGCGGACTGAAGCTTTCTTT. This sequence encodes CASSHPSTGARTEAFF.

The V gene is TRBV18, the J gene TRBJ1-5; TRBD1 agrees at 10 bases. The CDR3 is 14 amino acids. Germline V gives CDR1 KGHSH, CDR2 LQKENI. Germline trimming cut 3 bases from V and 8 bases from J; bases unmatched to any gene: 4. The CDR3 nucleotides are TGTGCCAGCTCACCGGACAGGGGGTGGGAGCCCCAGCATTTT. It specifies CASSPDRGWEPQHF. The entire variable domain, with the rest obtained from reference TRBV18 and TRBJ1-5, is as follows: NAGVMQNPRHLVRRRGQEARLRCSPMKGHSHVYWYRQLPEEGLKFMVYLQKENIIDESGMPKERFSAEFPKEGPSILRIQQVVRGDSAAYFCASSPDRGWEPQHFGDGTRLSIL.

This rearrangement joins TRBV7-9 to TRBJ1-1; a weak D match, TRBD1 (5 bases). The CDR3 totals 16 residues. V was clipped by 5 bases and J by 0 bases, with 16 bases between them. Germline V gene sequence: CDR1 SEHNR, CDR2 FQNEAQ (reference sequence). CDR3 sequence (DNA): TGTGCCAGCAGCCCCAGGGCGGGGTCCATGAACACTGAAGCTTTCTTT. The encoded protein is CASSPRAGSMNTEAFF. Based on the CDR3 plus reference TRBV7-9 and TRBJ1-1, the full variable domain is DTGVSQNPRHKITKRGQNVTFRCDPISEHNRLYWYRQTLGQGPEFLTYFQNEAQLEKSRLLSDRFSAERPKGSFSTLEIQRTEQGDSAMYLCASSPRAGSMNTEAFFGQGTRLTVV.

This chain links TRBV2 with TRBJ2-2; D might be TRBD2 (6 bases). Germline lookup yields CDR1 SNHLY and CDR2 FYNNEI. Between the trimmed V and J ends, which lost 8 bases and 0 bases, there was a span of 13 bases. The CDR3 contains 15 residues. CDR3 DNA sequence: TGTGCCAGCGGGGCGACTAGACCGAACACCGGGGAGCTGTTTTTT. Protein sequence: CASGATRPNTGELFF.